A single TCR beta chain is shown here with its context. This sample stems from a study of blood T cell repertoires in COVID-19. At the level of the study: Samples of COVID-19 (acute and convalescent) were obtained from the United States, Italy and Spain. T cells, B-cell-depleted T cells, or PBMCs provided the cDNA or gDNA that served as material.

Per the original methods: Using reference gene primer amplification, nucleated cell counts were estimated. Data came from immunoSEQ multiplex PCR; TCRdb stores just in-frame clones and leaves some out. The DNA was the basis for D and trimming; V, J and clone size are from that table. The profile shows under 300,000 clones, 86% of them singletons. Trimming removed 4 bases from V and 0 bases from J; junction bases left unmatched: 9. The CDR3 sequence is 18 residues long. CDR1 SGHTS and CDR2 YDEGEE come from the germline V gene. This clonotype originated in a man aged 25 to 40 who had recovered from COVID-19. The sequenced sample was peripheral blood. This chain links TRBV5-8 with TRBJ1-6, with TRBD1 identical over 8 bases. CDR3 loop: CASSADRVPPSYNSPLHF. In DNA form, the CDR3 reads TGTGCCAGCAGCGCGGACAGGGTACCACCCTCCTATAATTCACCCCTCCACTTT.